The 24 T cell receptor beta chains given below trace back to one sample, sequenced in a study of cytomegalovirus exposure and HLA in healthy donors. The PCR had 60 Vbeta and 13 Jbeta primers. Clones were read by immunoSEQ multiplex PCR, and TCRdb kept only the in-frame ones, dropping some. The sample consists of around 100,000 clones, 60% to 80% of them appearing once. Sequenced input: PBMCs. These receptors all stem from a woman aged 60 to 75 in good health and CMV-seropositive.

The chain joins TRBV6-1 to TRBJ2-5, with TRBD1 matching over 9 bases. After removal of 6 bases from V and 6 bases from J, the junction contained 8 bases not matched to a gene. CDR1 is MNHNS, CDR2 SASEGT, per germline. CDR3 size: 14 residues. The CDR3 nucleotides are TGTGCCAGCAGGGATACAGGGGGCGTGAAGACCCAGTACTTC. Its protein is CASRDTGGVKTQYF.

The V call is TRBV5-4, the J call TRBJ2-7, with a weak D call TRBD1 (6 bases). Trimming cost V 4 bases and J 2 bases, with 16 bases left between them. The CDR3 length is 15 residues. The germline gives CDR1 SGHNT, CDR2 YYREEE (reference sequence). CDR3 in amino acids: CASSLGTRPAYEQYF. DNA for the CDR3: TGTGCCAGCAGCCTCGGGACAAGACCAGCCTACGAGCAGTACTTC.

This chain links TRBV20-1 with TRBJ1-2, with D possibly being TRBD1 (5 bases). Germline V CDR1 and CDR2: DFQATT, SNEGSKA (reference sequence). Trimming stripped 4 bases from V and 7 bases from J, with 10 bases between. This CDR3 spans 11 amino acids. CDR3 sequence: CSANYRGGYTF. Here the CDR3 DNA reads TGCAGTGCTAACTATAGGGGTGGCTACACCTTC.

CDR3 residues: CASSNSAGTTLPSSYNEQFF. The CDR3, as DNA: TGTGCCAGCAGTAATAGCGCCGGGACTACCCTCCCGAGCTCCTACAATGAGCAGTTCTTC. The chain carries TRBV28 and TRBJ2-1, with 7 bases lining up with TRBD2. The CDR3 is made up of 20 amino acids. Germline V gene data show CDR1 as MDHEN and CDR2 as SYDVKM. Trimming cost V 5 bases and J 0 bases; bases outside gene matches: 19.

The sample holds a few counts of this clone. V usage is TRBV25-1 and J usage is TRBJ1-2, with TRBD1 as a possible D gene (6 bases). This CDR3 has 16 residues. From germline, CDR1 is MGHDK and CDR2 SYGVNS. With 1 base removed from V and 2 bases from J, the gap between germline ends came to 14 bases. The CDR3, as DNA: TGTGCCAGCAGTGAATCCCCTGGGACAAAAAACTATGGCTACACCTTC. Its translation is CASSESPGTKNYGYTF.

Written as DNA, the CDR3 is TGTGCCAGCAGTCCCCGGACAGGGGGTTACGAGCAGTACTTC. Protein product: CASSPRTGGYEQYF. This chain joins TRBV27 and TRBJ2-7, with 10 bases identical to TRBD1. The CDR3 totals 14 residues. Germline loops: CDR1 MNHEY, CDR2 SMNVEV (reference sequence). The V and J ends lost 5 bases and 4 bases, in that order; junction bases with no gene match: 5.

This clone was seen a few times. The chain has TRBV30 and TRBJ2-5, with TRBD2 matching over 8 bases. Trimming removed 3 bases from V and 4 bases from J; junction bases left unmatched: 7. CDR1 and CDR2 (germline): GTSNPN, SVGIG (reference sequence). The CDR3 extends over 14 amino acids. The chain's CDR3 is CAWSRGGGGETQYF. As DNA, the CDR3 is TGTGCCTGGAGCCGGGGGGGAGGAGGAGAGACCCAGTACTTC.

The chain carries TRBV27 and TRBJ2-7, with 10 bases lining up with TRBD1. V shed 7 bases and J 3 bases; nucleotides not matched to a gene: 9. Germline lookup yields CDR1 MNHEY and CDR2 SMNVEV (reference sequence). The CDR3 has 15 residues. CDR3 in amino acids: CASTGPGQGSYEQYF. In DNA, the CDR3 is TGTGCCAGCACCGGCCCGGGACAGGGGAGCTACGAGCAGTACTTC.

The chain couples TRBV19 to TRBJ2-7, with 8 bases lining up with TRBD1. Germline V CDR1 and CDR2: LNHDA, SQIVND (reference sequence). The J segment lost 2 bases and the V segment lost 3 bases, leaving 3 bases of the junction unmatched. The length of the CDR3 is 14 residues. The CDR3 sequence is CASSIKTGAYEQYF. The CDR3 DNA sequence: TGTGCCAGTAGTATTAAGACAGGGGCCTACGAGCAGTACTTC.

The V and J genes are TRBV6-1 and TRBJ1-4; 9 bases line up with TRBD1. In germline, CDR1 is MNHNS, CDR2 SASEGT. J was trimmed by 4 bases and V by 4 bases; bases with no gene match: 16. CDR3 length: 19 residues. The DNA for the CDR3 is TGTGCCAGCAGTGGGCCCTGGACAGGGGCGCGGACATATAATGAAAAACTGTTTTTT. Amino acid sequence: CASSGPWTGARTYNEKLFF.

This clone appeared once. V gene TRBV11-2 combines with J gene TRBJ2-1; TRBD2 is a possible D gene (6 bases). Deletions cut 0 bases from V and 0 bases from J, with 6 bases between. Germline CDR1 and CDR2: SGHAT and FQNNGV. The CDR3 is 15 residues long. The CDR3 sequence: CASSLDGGSYNEQFF. CDR3 DNA sequence: TGTGCCAGCAGCTTAGACGGGGGCTCCTACAATGAGCAGTTCTTC.

To note about this clone: Within the sample, other DNA sequences also encode this same CDR3. The V and J genes are TRBV10-3 and TRBJ1-5; tentatively, D is TRBD1 (5 bases). The V and J ends lost 0 bases and 4 bases respectively, with 7 bases between them. CDR1 is ENHRY and CDR2 is SYGVKD in the germline V gene. The CDR3 covers 14 residues. The CDR3 loop is CAISESGGNQPQHF. CDR3 coding DNA: TGTGCCATCAGTGAGTCGGGGGGGAATCAGCCCCAGCATTTT.

This clone was counted a few times. The V gene is TRBV4-1, the J gene TRBJ2-7, with 10 bases identical to TRBD2. Germline CDR1 reads MGHRA; CDR2 reads YSYEKL. This CDR3 spans 15 amino acids. V was pared by 4 bases and J by 6 bases, with 9 bases of the junction left unmatched. DNA for the CDR3: TGCGCCAGCAGCCCGCCCGGACTAGCGGAACTCGAGCAGTACTTC. Protein: CASSPPGLAELEQYF.

This chain links TRBV28 with TRBJ2-7, with no clear D. This CDR3 contains 14 residues. Germline values: CDR1 MDHEN, CDR2 SYDVKM. V was pared by 6 bases and J by 2 bases, with 14 bases between. The CDR3 loop is CASSLEMSTYEQYF. DNA of the CDR3: TGTGCCAGCAGCCTAGAAATGTCAACCTACGAGCAGTACTTC.

In its sample, this clone was seen a few times. The genes are TRBV7-9 and TRBJ2-7, with D tentatively TRBD1 (5 bases). CDR3 length equals 15 residues. V lost 5 bases to trimming and J lost 0 bases, with 14 bases between them. Germline lookup yields CDR1 SEHNR and CDR2 FQNEAQ (reference sequence). CDR3 sequence: CASSPGQASSYEQYF. The CDR3 DNA reads TGTGCCAGCAGCCCCGGACAAGCGAGCTCCTACGAGCAGTACTTC.

This clone was counted between two and nine times. The V and J genes are TRBV4-2 and TRBJ2-3; D is perhaps TRBD2 (6 bases). CDR3 length: 14 amino acids. Between the trimmed V and J ends, which lost 1 base and 5 bases, there was a span of 10 bases. The germline CDR1 and CDR2 sequences are LGHNA and YNFKEQ. The CDR3 sequence: CASSQVPGLDTQYF. The CDR3 DNA sequence: TGTGCCAGCAGCCAAGTACCGGGACTAGATACGCAGTATTTT.

The chain uses TRBV7-9 and TRBJ2-1; 11 bases match TRBD2. After removal of 3 bases from V and 7 bases from J, the junction contained 5 bases not matched to a gene. The germline CDR1 and CDR2 sequences are SEHNR and FQNEAQ (reference sequence). There are 15 residues in the CDR3. The CDR3 loop reads CASSFVGTSGNEQFF. In DNA form, the CDR3 reads TGTGCCAGCAGCTTTGTAGGGACTAGCGGTAATGAGCAGTTCTTC.

This clone was seen only once. This chain connects TRBV19 to TRBJ2-7, with 7 bases identical to TRBD1. The germline V gene has CDR1 LNHDA and CDR2 SQIVND (reference sequence). This CDR3 is built from 16 residues. The V segment lost 4 bases and the J segment 0 bases; nucleotides outside the gene matches: 9. The DNA of the CDR3 is TGTGCCAGTAGTACCTTTCGACAGGGTAGCTCCTACGAGCAGTACTTC. This gives the protein CASSTFRQGSSYEQYF.

This sequence joins TRBV9 and TRBJ2-7, with 7 bases aligning to TRBD1. Germline-derived CDR1 and CDR2 are SGDLS and YYNGEE. The CDR3 runs to 15 residues. The J segment lost 1 base and the V segment lost 3 bases, leaving 7 bases of the junction unmatched. Here the CDR3 DNA reads TGTGCCAGCAGCGCCACAGGGGACATTTCCTACGAGCAGTACTTC. It yields the protein CASSATGDISYEQYF.

V and J are TRBV10-2 and TRBJ1-1; D remains unclear. The length of the CDR3 is 14 residues. From germline, CDR1 is WSHSY and CDR2 SAAADI. Trimming left V 8 bases short and J 3 bases short, with 16 bases between. CDR3 protein: CASSYLRMDTEAFF. CDR3 nucleotides: TGCGCCAGCTCCTATTTGAGGATGGACACTGAAGCTTTCTTT.

The J gene is TRBJ2-5, the V gene TRBV6-1, with 7 bases fitting TRBD2. J gave up 4 bases and V 6 bases, and 11 bases lay outside the gene matches. The CDR3 has 15 residues. Germline V gives CDR1 MNHNS, CDR2 SASEGT. Here the CDR3 DNA reads TGTGCCAGCAGCCGCCGACTAGCCTACGGAGAGACCCAGTACTTC. Protein sequence: CASSRRLAYGETQYF.

This clone occurred once. The genes are TRBV5-5 and TRBJ2-5; D possibly corresponds to TRBD2 (5 bases). There are 13 residues in the CDR3. Germline CDR1 reads SGHKS; CDR2 reads YYEKEE (reference sequence). V was pared by 1 base and J by 9 bases, with 13 bases between. The DNA of the CDR3 is TGTGCCAGCAGCTTGAAGGAGGTCGGGGCCCAGTACTTC. It codes for CASSLKEVGAQYF. Full variable domain (outside the CDR3, taken from reference TRBV5-5 and TRBJ2-5): DAGVTQSPTHLIKTRGQQVTLRCSPISGHKSVSWYQQVLGQGPQFIFQYYEKEERGRGNFPDRFSARQFPNYSSELNVNALLLGDSALYLCASSLKEVGAQYFGPGTRLLVL.

There are a few counts of this clone. The V gene is TRBV7-2, the J gene TRBJ1-4, with TRBD1 matching 7 bases. This CDR3 spans 15 amino acids. The germline CDR1 and CDR2 sequences are SGHTA and FQGNSA. J gave up 2 bases and V 5 bases, and 5 bases lay outside the gene matches. CDR3 DNA sequence: TGTGCCAGCAGCACCCAGGGGGGTACTAATGAAAAACTGTTTTTT. Residues: CASSTQGGTNEKLFF.

The count of this clone is one. The chain recombines TRBV5-4 with TRBJ2-7; TRBD1 aligns across 9 bases. V shed 1 base, J shed 7 bases, and the junction held 6 bases outside the gene matches. The CDR3 extends over 14 amino acids. Per the germline V gene, CDR1 is SGHNT and CDR2 is YYREEE (reference sequence). CDR3 residues: CASSLTGGAREQYF. CDR3 coding DNA: TGTGCCAGCAGCTTGACAGGGGGCGCGAGGGAGCAGTACTTC.